This TCR beta chain stems from a study of chemoradiotherapy in HPV16-positive cancers. The CDR3 sequence is 13 residues long. CDR1 and CDR2 (germline): SGHNT, YYREEE (reference sequence). J was trimmed by 7 bases and V by 5 bases; bases with no gene match: 8. Measured with immunoSEQ multiplex PCR; TCRdb has only the in-frame clones, and not every one. The table lists approximately 8,300 clones, roughly three quarters of them singletons. The TCR originated in a human donor with HPV-associated anogenital cancer. V and J are TRBV5-4 and TRBJ2-5, with TRBD2 matching 7 bases. This specimen was collected from a patient who underwent chemoradiotherapy. The CDR3 loop is CASREGTTGTQYF. CDR3 nucleotides: TGTGCCAGCAGGGAGGGGACTACCGGGACCCAGTACTTC.